The present T cell receptor (beta chain) was sequenced within a study of T cells in Graves' hyperthyroidism and ophthalmopathy. Study-wide points: Blood samples included most of the expanded thyroid clonotypes exceeding 0.001.

This CDR3 has 13 amino acids. The germline V gene has CDR1 MNHEY and CDR2 SVGAGI. V trimming: 2 bases; J trimming: 5 bases; junction bases outside the gene matches: 0. The sample holds many counts of this clonotype. Antigen unknown. With a duration under 2 months, the hyperthyroidism was newly diagnosed in patients aged 18 to 65. It was uncontrolled infection, other autoimmune disease, pregnancy or lactation that excluded patients. The blood specimen was taken at initial hyperthyroidism diagnosis, before any ophthalmopathy symptoms. TCR beta CDR3 sequences were amplified from RNA transcripts. Using the HTBI primer set, a first-round RT-PCR was run on the TCR CDR3. TCRdb ran MiXCR on the multiplex PCR reads and lists one entry per CDR3 protein. The sample contains roughly 180,000 distinct CDR3 sequences, less than 10% of which appear only once.

The rearrangement joins TRBV6-5 to TRBJ2-5; 9 nucleotides agree with TRBD1. This TCR came from a woman under 30 with Graves' hyperthyroidism that later progressed to Graves' ophthalmopathy. The sequencing sample was made of blood. The CDR3 loop reads CASSYTGGETQYF. CDR3 nucleotide sequence: TGTGCCAGCAGTTACACAGGGGGCGAGACCCAGTACTTC.